These T cell receptor beta chains were read from a single sample in a study of chemoradiotherapy in HPV16-positive cancers. The protocol was immunoSEQ multiplex PCR, while the TCRdb copy is restricted to in-frame clones and leaves out a portion. The table has about 68,000 clones, 85% to 90% seen once; the top ten hold over 4%. The source was blood, collected from a patient who underwent chemoradiotherapy. The receptors shown here come from a human donor with HPV-associated anogenital cancer. CDR3s include the opening cysteine and the closing phenylalanine or tryptophan. A D gene is named only where the DNA matches it firmly. Clone sizes are given selectively: once, few, many, or a class where the clone is expanded.

DNA: TGCGCCAGCAGCTTGCAAGAGACCCAGTACTTC; CDR3: CASSLQETQYF; size: -; D: -; V: TRBV5-1; J: TRBJ2-5
DNA: TGTGCCAGTAGTCCGACAGCAATCCCCTACAATGAGCAGTTCTTC; CDR3: CASSPTAIPYNEQFF; size: -; D: -; V: TRBV19; J: TRBJ2-1
DNA: TGTGCCAGCAGCTTAGGCCCGAGGAGTGAAGCTTTCTTT; CDR3: CASSLGPRSEAFF; size: -; D: -; V: TRBV7-2; J: TRBJ1-1
DNA: TGTGCCAGCAGTTCCACAGGGGGCGCATATGGCTACACCTTC; CDR3: CASSSTGGAYGYTF; size: -; D: TRBD1; V: TRBV6-1; J: TRBJ1-2
DNA: TGTGCCAGCAGCAGGGACGGACTCACCGGGGAGCTGTTTTTT; CDR3: CASSRDGLTGELFF; size: -; D: -; V: TRBV6-5; J: TRBJ2-2
DNA: TGTGCCAGCAGCGCCTCCTCCTACGAGCAGTACTTC; CDR3: CASSASSYEQYF; size: -; D: -; V: TRBV5-6; J: TRBJ2-7
DNA: TGCAGTGCTAGGGGGCCCTACGAGCAGTACTTC; CDR3: CSARGPYEQYF; size: -; D: -; V: TRBV20-1; J: TRBJ2-7
DNA: TGTGCCAGCAGTGAAGAAGCGGGGGGGTCCTACGAGCAGTACTTC; CDR3: CASSEEAGGSYEQYF; size: -; D: TRBD2; V: TRBV6-1; J: TRBJ2-7
DNA: TGTGCCTGGGGGGGCTCAAGGGGAGTAGGCAATGAGCAGTTCTTC; CDR3: CAWGGSRGVGNEQFF; size: -; D: -; V: TRBV30; J: TRBJ2-1
DNA: TGTGCCAGTAGTATAGTCGGGTGGCAGAAGGCTTTCTTT; CDR3: CASSIVGWQKAFF; size: -; D: -; V: TRBV19; J: TRBJ1-1
DNA: TGTGCCAGCAGCCTATCCAGGGAGCAGTACTTC; CDR3: CASSLSREQYF; size: -; D: -; V: TRBV11-2; J: TRBJ2-7
DNA: TGCGCCAGCAGCTTGGGGGACGAGTCTCAGCCCCAGCATTTT; CDR3: CASSLGDESQPQHF; size: -; D: -; V: TRBV5-1; J: TRBJ1-5
DNA: TGTGCCAGCAGCTTAGAATACTTAACCGGGGAACTGTTTTTT; CDR3: CASSLEYLTGELFF; size: -; D: -; V: TRBV7-9; J: TRBJ2-2
DNA: TGTGCCACCAGCCCTCAGGGCAAATATGGCTACACCTTC; CDR3: CATSPQGKYGYTF; size: -; D: -; V: TRBV15; J: TRBJ1-2
DNA: TGTGCCACCAGCAAGGGGGGCTATGGAGTAGAGGAGGAGTTCTTC; CDR3: CATSKGGYGVEEEFF; size: -; D: -; V: TRBV15; J: TRBJ2-1
DNA: TGTGCCAGCAGTTTACTTCTAGCGGGAGGCACCGGGGAGCTGTTTTTT; CDR3: CASSLLLAGGTGELFF; size: -; D: TRBD2; V: TRBV28; J: TRBJ2-2
DNA: TGTGCCAGCAGTTTAGCAGGGAGGACCGGGGAGCTGTTTTTT; CDR3: CASSLAGRTGELFF; size: -; D: -; V: TRBV28; J: TRBJ2-2
DNA: TGTGCCAGCAGCCAACGTCCCGGGGGCACCGGGGAGCTGTTTTTT; CDR3: CASSQRPGGTGELFF; size: few; D: -; V: TRBV14; J: TRBJ2-2
DNA: TGTGCCATCAGTGAGTTATCTCAGGGGAATTACTACGAGCAGTACTTC; CDR3: CAISELSQGNYYEQYF; size: -; D: -; V: TRBV10-3; J: TRBJ2-7